Listed below are T cell receptor beta chains from one sample, sequenced in a study of PD-1 blockade in mismatch repair-deficient tumors. Generated by immunoSEQ multiplex PCR, the TCRdb table keeps only in-frame clones and is missing some. This repertoire shows around 30,000 clones, roughly 80% found once; its top ten account for around 3.4%. The sample in question was PBMCs, obtained roughly 6 weeks after starting pembrolizumab. The receptor source for this set is an adult with mismatch repair-deficient cancer. Both conserved end residues are part of each CDR3. D genes are given only for firm matches. Clone size is shown for a subset of rows, as once, few, many or a class of expanded clone.

J gene: TRBJ1-1; D gene: -; V gene: TRBV28; clone size: -; CDR3 DNA: TGTGCCAGCAGAGAGGCGGGGTCCACTGAAGCTTTCTTT; CDR3 protein: CASREAGSTEAFF
J gene: TRBJ1-2; D gene: TRBD1; V gene: TRBV9; clone size: once; CDR3 DNA: TGTGCCAGCAGCGGACGGACAGGGGGGAACTATGGCTACACCTTC; CDR3 protein: CASSGRTGGNYGYTF
J gene: TRBJ1-1; D gene: -; V gene: TRBV7-9; clone size: once; CDR3 DNA: TGTGCCAGCAGCTTACACGGGAACACTGAAGCTTTCTTT; CDR3 protein: CASSLHGNTEAFF
J gene: TRBJ2-1; D gene: -; V gene: TRBV5-6; clone size: -; CDR3 DNA: TGTGCCAGCAGCTTTCCGGGGGCCTACAATGAGCAGTTCTTC; CDR3 protein: CASSFPGAYNEQFF
J gene: TRBJ2-3; D gene: -; V gene: TRBV30; clone size: -; CDR3 DNA: TGTGCCTGGAGTGTGGGAGTTCACGACTCGCAGTATTTT; CDR3 protein: CAWSVGVHDSQYF
J gene: TRBJ2-7; D gene: -; V gene: TRBV7-2; clone size: few; CDR3 DNA: TGTGCCAGCAGACCTTCCGGTTCCGCCTACGAGCAGTACTTC; CDR3 protein: CASRPSGSAYEQYF
J gene: TRBJ2-1; D gene: TRBD2; V gene: TRBV4-2; clone size: -; CDR3 DNA: TGTGCCAGCAGCCAAGAAGAGACTAGCGCTCACCGGGAGTTCTTC; CDR3 protein: CASSQEETSAHREFF
J gene: TRBJ2-7; D gene: TRBD1; V gene: TRBV19; clone size: few; CDR3 DNA: TGTGCCAGTAGTATGGCACAGGGGGACTACGAGCAGTACTTC; CDR3 protein: CASSMAQGDYEQYF
J gene: TRBJ2-1; D gene: TRBD1; V gene: TRBV11-2; clone size: -; CDR3 DNA: TGTGCCAGCAGCCGCGGACAGGGAGAGTACAATGAGCAGTTCTTC; CDR3 protein: CASSRGQGEYNEQFF
J gene: TRBJ2-1; D gene: -; V gene: TRBV5-1; clone size: -; CDR3 DNA: TGCGCCAGCAGCTTCCGGGAGCCTTACAATGAGCAGTTCTTC; CDR3 protein: CASSFREPYNEQFF
J gene: TRBJ2-7; D gene: -; V gene: TRBV11-2; clone size: few; CDR3 DNA: TGTGCCAGCAGTCGAGATCGCCCGCACGAGCAGTACTTC; CDR3 protein: CASSRDRPHEQYF
J gene: TRBJ1-2; D gene: -; V gene: TRBV7-3; clone size: -; CDR3 DNA: TGTGCCAGCAGCTTAACGTCGGGGACCGCGGGGGGCTACACCTTC; CDR3 protein: CASSLTSGTAGGYTF
J gene: TRBJ2-3; D gene: -; V gene: TRBV7-9; clone size: -; CDR3 DNA: TGTGCCAGCAGCTCGAGCCCGGATACGCAGTATTTT; CDR3 protein: CASSSSPDTQYF
J gene: TRBJ1-2; D gene: TRBD1; V gene: TRBV11-3; clone size: -; CDR3 DNA: TGTGCCAGCAGCCCAGGGGGCTATGGCTACACCTTC; CDR3 protein: CASSPGGYGYTF